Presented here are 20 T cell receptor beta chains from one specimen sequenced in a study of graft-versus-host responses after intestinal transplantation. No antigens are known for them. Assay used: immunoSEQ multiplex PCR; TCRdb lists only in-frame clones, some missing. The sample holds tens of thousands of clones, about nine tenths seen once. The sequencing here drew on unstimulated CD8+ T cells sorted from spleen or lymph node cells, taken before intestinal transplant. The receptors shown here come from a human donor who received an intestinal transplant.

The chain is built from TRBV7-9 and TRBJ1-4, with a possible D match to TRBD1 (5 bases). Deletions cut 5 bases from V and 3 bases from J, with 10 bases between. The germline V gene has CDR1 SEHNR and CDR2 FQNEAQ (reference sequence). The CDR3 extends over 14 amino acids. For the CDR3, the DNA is TGTGCCAGCAGCCAGACAGTGGCTAATGAAAAACTGTTTTTT. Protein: CASSQTVANEKLFF.

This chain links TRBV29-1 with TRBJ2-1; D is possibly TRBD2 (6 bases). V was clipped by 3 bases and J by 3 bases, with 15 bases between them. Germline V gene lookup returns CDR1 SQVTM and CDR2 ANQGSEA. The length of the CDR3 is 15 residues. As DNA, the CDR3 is TGCAGCGTTGAGGTGGGGGGAGATGGCTACAATGAGCAGTTCTTC. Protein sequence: CSVEVGGDGYNEQFF.

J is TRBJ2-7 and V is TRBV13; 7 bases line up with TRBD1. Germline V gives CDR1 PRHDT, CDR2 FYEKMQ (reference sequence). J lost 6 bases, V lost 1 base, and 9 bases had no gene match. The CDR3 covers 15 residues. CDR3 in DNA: TGTGCCAGCAGCTTAGATGGCCCAGGGGGTGGCGAGCAGTACTTC. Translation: CASSLDGPGGGEQYF.

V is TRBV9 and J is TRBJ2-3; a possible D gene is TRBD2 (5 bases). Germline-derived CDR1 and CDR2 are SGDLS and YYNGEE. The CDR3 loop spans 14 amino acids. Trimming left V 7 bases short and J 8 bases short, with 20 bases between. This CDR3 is CASSDGVARVTQYF. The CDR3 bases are TGTGCCAGCTCGGACGGGGTAGCGAGGGTTACGCAGTATTTT.

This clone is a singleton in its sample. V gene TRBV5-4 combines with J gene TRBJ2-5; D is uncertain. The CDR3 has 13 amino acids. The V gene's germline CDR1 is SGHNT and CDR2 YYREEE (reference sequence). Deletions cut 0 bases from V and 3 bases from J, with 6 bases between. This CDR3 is CASSLEWEETQYF. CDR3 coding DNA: TGTGCCAGCAGCTTGGAATGGGAAGAGACCCAGTACTTC.

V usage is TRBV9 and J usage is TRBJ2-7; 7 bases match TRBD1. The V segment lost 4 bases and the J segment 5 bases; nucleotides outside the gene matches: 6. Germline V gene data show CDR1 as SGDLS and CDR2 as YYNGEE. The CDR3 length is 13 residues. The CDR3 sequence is CASSPDRANEQYF. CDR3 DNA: TGTGCCAGCAGCCCAGACAGGGCCAACGAGCAGTACTTC.

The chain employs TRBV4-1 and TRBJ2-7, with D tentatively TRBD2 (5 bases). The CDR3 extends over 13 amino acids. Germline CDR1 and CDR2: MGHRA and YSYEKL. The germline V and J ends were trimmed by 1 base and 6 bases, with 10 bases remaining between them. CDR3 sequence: CASSQVGRAEQYF. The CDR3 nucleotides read TGCGCCAGCAGCCAAGTGGGGAGAGCCGAGCAGTACTTC.

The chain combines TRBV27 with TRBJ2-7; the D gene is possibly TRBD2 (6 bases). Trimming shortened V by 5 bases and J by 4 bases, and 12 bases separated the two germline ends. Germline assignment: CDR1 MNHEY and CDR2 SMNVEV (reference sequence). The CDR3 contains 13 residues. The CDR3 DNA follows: TGTGCCAGCAGTGCTGGGACTGTTTACGAGCAGTACTTC. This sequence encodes CASSAGTVYEQYF.

The CDR3 sequence is CASSQLWGLYNEQFF. For the CDR3, the DNA is TGTGCCAGCAGCCAGCTATGGGGATTATACAATGAGCAGTTCTTC. The chain combines TRBV14 with TRBJ2-1; D remains unclear. CDR1 is SGHDN, CDR2 FVKESK, per germline. V lost 3 bases and J lost 4, with 13 bases in between. There are 15 residues in the CDR3. The full variable domain, with the rest looked up from reference TRBV14 and TRBJ2-1, is EAGVTQFPSHSVIEKGQTVTLRCDPISGHDNLYWYRRVMGKEIKFLLHFVKESKQDESGMPNNRFLAERTGGTYSTLKVQPAELEDSGVYFCASSQLWGLYNEQFFGPGTRLTVL.

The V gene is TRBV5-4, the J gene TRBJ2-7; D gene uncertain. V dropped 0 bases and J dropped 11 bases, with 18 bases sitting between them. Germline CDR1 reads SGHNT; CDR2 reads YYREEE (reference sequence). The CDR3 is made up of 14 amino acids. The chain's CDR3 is CASSLGQSAVWEYF. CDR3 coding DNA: TGTGCCAGCAGCTTGGGGCAAAGTGCGGTTTGGGAGTACTTC.

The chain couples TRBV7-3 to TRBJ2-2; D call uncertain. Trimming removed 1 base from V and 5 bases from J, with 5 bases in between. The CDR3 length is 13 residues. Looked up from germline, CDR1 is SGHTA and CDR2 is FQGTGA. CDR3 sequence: CASSLITTGELFF. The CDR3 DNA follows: TGTGCCAGCAGCTTAATAACGACCGGGGAGCTGTTTTTT.

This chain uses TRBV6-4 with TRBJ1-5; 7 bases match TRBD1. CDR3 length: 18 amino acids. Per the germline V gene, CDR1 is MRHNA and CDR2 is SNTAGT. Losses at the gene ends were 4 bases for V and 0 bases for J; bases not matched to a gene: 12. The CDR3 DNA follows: TGTGCCAGCAGTGCCAAGTTCCCGGGACAGTATAGCAATCAGCCCCAGCATTTT. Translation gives CASSAKFPGQYSNQPQHF.

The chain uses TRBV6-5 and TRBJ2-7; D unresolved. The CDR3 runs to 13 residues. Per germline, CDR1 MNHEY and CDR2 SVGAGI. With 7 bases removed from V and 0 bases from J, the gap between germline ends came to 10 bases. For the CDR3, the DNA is TGTGCCAGCAATCCAGGAAACTCCTACGAGCAGTACTTC. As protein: CASNPGNSYEQYF.

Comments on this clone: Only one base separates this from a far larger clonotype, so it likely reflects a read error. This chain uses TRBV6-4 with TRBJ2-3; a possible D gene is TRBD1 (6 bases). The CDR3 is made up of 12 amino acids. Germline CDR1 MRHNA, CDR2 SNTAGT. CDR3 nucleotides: TGTGCCGGCAGTGCAGGGGAGGATACGCAGTATTTT. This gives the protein CAGSAGEDTQYF.

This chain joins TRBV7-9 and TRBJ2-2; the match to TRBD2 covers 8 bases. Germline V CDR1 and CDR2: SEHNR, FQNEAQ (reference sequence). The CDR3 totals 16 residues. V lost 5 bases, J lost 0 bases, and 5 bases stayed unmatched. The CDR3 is CASSPVAGSNTGELFF. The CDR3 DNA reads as TGTGCCAGCAGCCCAGTAGCGGGGTCGAACACCGGGGAGCTGTTTTTT.

CDR3 DNA sequence: TGTGCCAGGAAGGTGCTAGCGGGGCCTACGCAGTATTTT. Its protein product is CARKVLAGPTQYF. The rearrangement links TRBV2 to TRBJ2-3, with TRBD2 identical over 9 bases. The V gene's germline CDR1 is SNHLY and CDR2 FYNNEI. Trimming cost V 9 bases and J 8 bases; bases outside gene matches: 9. CDR3 size: 13 residues. The full variable domain, rest sourced from reference TRBV2 and TRBJ2-3, is EPEVTQTPSHQVTQMGQEVILRCVPISNHLYFYWYRQILGQKVEFLVSFYNNEISEKSEIFDDQFSVERPDGSNFTLKIRSTKLEDSAMYFCARKVLAGPTQYFGPGTRLTVL.

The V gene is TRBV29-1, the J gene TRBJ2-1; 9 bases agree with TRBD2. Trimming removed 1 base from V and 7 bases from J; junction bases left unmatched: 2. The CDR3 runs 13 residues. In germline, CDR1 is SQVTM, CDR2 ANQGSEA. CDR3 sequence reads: CSVEGLAANEQFF. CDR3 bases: TGCAGCGTTGAAGGACTAGCGGCAAATGAGCAGTTCTTC.

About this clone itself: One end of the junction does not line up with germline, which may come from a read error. The CDR3 DNA reads TGTGCCAGCAGGTTGGGACAGGGGGTCGAGCAGTACTTC. Its translation is CASRLGQGVEQYF. The rearrangement uses TRBV5-6 and TRBJ2-7, with 11 bases aligning to TRBD1. CDR1 is SGHDT, CDR2 YYEEEE, per germline. The CDR3 runs 13 residues.

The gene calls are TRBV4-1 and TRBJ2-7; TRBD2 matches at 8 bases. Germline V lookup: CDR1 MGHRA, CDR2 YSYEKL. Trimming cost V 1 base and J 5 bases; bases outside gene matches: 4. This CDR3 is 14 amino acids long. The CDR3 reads CASSQVGRGDEQYF. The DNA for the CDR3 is TGCGCCAGCAGCCAAGTCGGGAGGGGAGACGAGCAGTACTTC.

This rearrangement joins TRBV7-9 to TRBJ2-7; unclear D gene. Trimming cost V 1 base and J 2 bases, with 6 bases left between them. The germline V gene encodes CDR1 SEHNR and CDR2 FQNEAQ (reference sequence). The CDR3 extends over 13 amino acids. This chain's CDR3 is CASSLEDPYEQYF. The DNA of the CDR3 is TGTGCCAGCAGCTTAGAGGATCCCTACGAGCAGTACTTC.